This is a list of T cell receptor beta chains from one sample in a study of blood T cell repertoires in COVID-19. Clones were read by immunoSEQ multiplex PCR, and TCRdb kept only the in-frame ones, dropping some. The data show approximately 300,000 clones, around nine tenths seen once. The source material was PBMCs or T cells enriched from blood (not recorded which). The receptors come from a man in his sixties who had recovered from COVID-19. The CDR3 runs from the conserved cysteine through the conserved F or W. Each record gives: V gene, J gene, clone size, D gene, CDR3 protein, CDR3 DNA. D genes are given only for firm matches. Only some rows state a clone size, as once, few, many or a class for expanded clones.

v_gene: TRBV11-2; j_gene: TRBJ1-1; abundance: -; d_gene: -; CDR3aa: CASSTPREQAFF; CDR3nt: TGTGCCAGCAGCACCCCGAGGGAGCAAGCTTTCTTT
v_gene: TRBV28; j_gene: TRBJ1-5; abundance: -; d_gene: -; CDR3aa: CASSPPGAGNQPQHF; CDR3nt: TGTGCCAGCAGTCCCCCAGGGGCGGGCAATCAGCCCCAGCATTTT
v_gene: TRBV24-1; j_gene: TRBJ2-6; abundance: once; d_gene: -; CDR3aa: CATSETGRAGANVLTF; CDR3nt: TGTGCCACCAGTGAAACAGGGCGCGCTGGGGCCAACGTCCTGACTTTC
v_gene: TRBV28; j_gene: TRBJ2-7; abundance: -; d_gene: TRBD2; CDR3aa: CASSFLLAASGQSYEQYF; CDR3nt: TGTGCCAGCAGTTTTCTCCTTGCGGCTAGCGGGCAATCCTACGAGCAGTACTTC
v_gene: TRBV24-1; j_gene: TRBJ1-3; abundance: -; d_gene: -; CDR3aa: CATSDASGNSGNTIYF; CDR3nt: TGTGCCACCAGTGATGCCTCCGGGAACTCTGGAAACACCATATATTTT
v_gene: TRBV10-3; j_gene: TRBJ1-1; abundance: -; d_gene: TRBD1; CDR3aa: CAISESSTGDITEAFF; CDR3nt: TGTGCCATCAGTGAGTCGTCGACAGGGGATATCACTGAAGCTTTCTTT
v_gene: TRBV5-8; j_gene: TRBJ2-2; abundance: -; d_gene: TRBD2; CDR3aa: CASSLVLAGADTGELFF; CDR3nt: TGTGCCAGCAGCTTGGTGTTAGCGGGAGCGGACACCGGGGAGCTGTTTTTT
v_gene: TRBV7-2; j_gene: TRBJ1-5; abundance: -; d_gene: -; CDR3aa: CASSLAPGDQPQHF; CDR3nt: TGTGCCAGCAGCTTAGCCCCAGGTGATCAGCCCCAGCATTTT
v_gene: TRBV18; j_gene: TRBJ1-6; abundance: -; d_gene: -; CDR3aa: CASSLAWGNSPLHF; CDR3nt: TGTGCCAGCTCCCTAGCTTGGGGTAATTCACCCCTCCACTTT
v_gene: TRBV6-5; j_gene: TRBJ2-5; abundance: -; d_gene: TRBD1; CDR3aa: CASSYRQGQETQYF; CDR3nt: TGTGCCAGCAGTTACAGACAGGGCCAAGAGACCCAGTACTTC
v_gene: TRBV3-1/TRBV3-2; j_gene: TRBJ2-3; abundance: -; d_gene: TRBD2; CDR3aa: CASSQERLAGTDTQYF; CDR3nt: TGTGCCAGCAGCCAAGAGAGGCTAGCGGGAACAGATACGCAGTATTTT
v_gene: TRBV7-3; j_gene: TRBJ2-3; abundance: few; d_gene: -; CDR3aa: CASSLGPGDTQYF; CDR3nt: TGTGCCAGCAGCTTAGGGCCCGGAGATACGCAGTATTTT
v_gene: TRBV7-2; j_gene: TRBJ1-1; abundance: -; d_gene: -; CDR3aa: CASRPSYEAFF; CDR3nt: TGTGCCAGCAGGCCTAGCTATGAAGCTTTCTTT
v_gene: TRBV5-4; j_gene: TRBJ2-7; abundance: -; d_gene: TRBD2; CDR3aa: CASSLEASGRVYEQYF; CDR3nt: TGTGCCAGCAGCTTGGAGGCTAGCGGGAGGGTTTACGAGCAGTACTTC
v_gene: TRBV5-5; j_gene: TRBJ2-7; abundance: -; d_gene: -; CDR3aa: CASSLLGSSYEQYF; CDR3nt: TGTGCCAGCAGCTTACTCGGGAGCTCCTACGAGCAGTACTTC
v_gene: TRBV20-1; j_gene: TRBJ2-3; abundance: -; d_gene: TRBD2; CDR3aa: CSASSREGLADTQYF; CDR3nt: TGCAGTGCTAGTTCCCGGGAGGGCTTGGCAGATACGCAGTATTTT
v_gene: TRBV30; j_gene: TRBJ1-6; abundance: -; d_gene: TRBD1; CDR3aa: CACTRLDRENSPLHF; CDR3nt: TGTGCCTGCACCAGACTGGACAGGGAAAATTCACCCCTCCACTTT
v_gene: TRBV28; j_gene: TRBJ1-6; abundance: -; d_gene: TRBD1; CDR3aa: CASSIDRGSPLHF; CDR3nt: TGTGCCAGCAGTATCGACAGGGGTTCACCCCTCCACTTT
v_gene: TRBV18; j_gene: TRBJ2-6; abundance: -; d_gene: -; CDR3aa: CASSPGSSGANVLTF; CDR3nt: TGTGCCAGCTCACCGGGCAGCTCTGGGGCCAACGTCCTGACTTTC
v_gene: TRBV28; j_gene: TRBJ1-2; abundance: -; d_gene: -; CDR3aa: CASAVSSYGYTF; CDR3nt: TGTGCCAGCGCTGTCAGTTCCTATGGCTACACCTTC
v_gene: TRBV3-1/TRBV3-2; j_gene: TRBJ2-7; abundance: -; d_gene: -; CDR3aa: CASSQGRDSSEQYF; CDR3nt: TGTGCCAGCAGCCAAGGCAGGGACTCTAGTGAGCAGTACTTC
v_gene: TRBV7-9; j_gene: TRBJ1-1; abundance: -; d_gene: TRBD1; CDR3aa: CASSLVGTAWSEAFF; CDR3nt: TGTGCCAGCAGCTTAGTAGGGACAGCATGGAGTGAAGCTTTCTTT
v_gene: TRBV24-1; j_gene: TRBJ1-2; abundance: once; d_gene: TRBD1; CDR3aa: CATSDPGTEDGKGGYGYTF; CDR3nt: TGTGCCACCAGTGACCCCGGGACAGAAGACGGTAAAGGGGGCTACGGCTACACCTTC
v_gene: TRBV27; j_gene: TRBJ2-7; abundance: -; d_gene: TRBD2; CDR3aa: CASRAGDFVYEQYF; CDR3nt: TGTGCCAGCAGAGCGGGGGATTTCGTCTACGAGCAGTACTTC
v_gene: TRBV19; j_gene: TRBJ1-1; abundance: -; d_gene: -; CDR3aa: CASSIPAQNTEAFF; CDR3nt: TGTGCCAGTAGTATCCCTGCGCAGAACACTGAAGCTTTCTTT
v_gene: TRBV19; j_gene: TRBJ2-2; abundance: once; d_gene: TRBD2; CDR3aa: CASSVSGRGTGELFF; CDR3nt: TGTGCCAGTAGTGTTAGCGGGCGGGGCACCGGGGAGCTGTTTTTT
v_gene: TRBV5-1; j_gene: TRBJ2-7; abundance: -; d_gene: -; CDR3aa: CASSLRWPGAAYEQYF; CDR3nt: TGCGCCAGCAGCTTGAGGTGGCCAGGAGCGGCCTACGAGCAGTACTTC
v_gene: TRBV5-6; j_gene: TRBJ2-1; abundance: -; d_gene: -; CDR3aa: CASSLSLGSGSYNEQFF; CDR3nt: TGTGCCAGCAGCTTGTCTCTGGGGTCGGGATCCTACAATGAGCAGTTCTTC
v_gene: TRBV5-6; j_gene: TRBJ2-2; abundance: -; d_gene: -; CDR3aa: CASSTSRSRSSTGELFF; CDR3nt: TGTGCCAGCAGCACTTCAAGGAGCAGATCTAGCACCGGGGAGCTGTTTTTT
v_gene: TRBV12-5; j_gene: TRBJ2-3; abundance: -; d_gene: -; CDR3aa: CASGLSGTDTQYF; CDR3nt: TGTGCTAGTGGTTTGTCCGGCACAGATACGCAGTATTTT
v_gene: TRBV28; j_gene: TRBJ2-7; abundance: -; d_gene: TRBD1; CDR3aa: CASRGTGIHEQYF; CDR3nt: TGTGCCAGCAGGGGGACAGGGATCCACGAGCAGTACTTC
v_gene: TRBV5-1; j_gene: TRBJ1-4; abundance: -; d_gene: TRBD1; CDR3aa: CASSIGQGLNEKLFF; CDR3nt: TGCGCCAGCAGCATCGGACAGGGCCTTAATGAAAAACTGTTTTTT
v_gene: TRBV6-2/TRBV6-3; j_gene: TRBJ1-6; abundance: -; d_gene: -; CDR3aa: CASSTRTDYNSPLHF; CDR3nt: TGTGCCAGCAGCACAAGGACAGACTATAATTCACCCCTCCACTTT
v_gene: TRBV11-3; j_gene: TRBJ2-3; abundance: -; d_gene: -; CDR3aa: CASSFAPGDTDTQYF; CDR3nt: TGTGCCAGCAGCTTCGCCCCGGGAGACACAGATACGCAGTATTTT
v_gene: TRBV15; j_gene: TRBJ2-7; abundance: -; d_gene: -; CDR3aa: CATSRVGWEYEQYF; CDR3nt: TGTGCCACCAGCAGAGTCGGTTGGGAGTACGAGCAGTACTTC
v_gene: TRBV5-1; j_gene: TRBJ2-5; abundance: -; d_gene: -; CDR3aa: CASSDYGGKVEETQYF; CDR3nt: TGCGCCAGCAGCGACTATGGGGGGAAAGTGGAAGAGACCCAGTACTTC
v_gene: TRBV5-5; j_gene: TRBJ2-2; abundance: -; d_gene: -; CDR3aa: CASSSLASGELFF; CDR3nt: TGTGCCAGCAGCAGCCTAGCATCCGGGGAGCTGTTTTTT
v_gene: TRBV6-2/TRBV6-3; j_gene: TRBJ2-7; abundance: -; d_gene: -; CDR3aa: CASSKTASYEQYF; CDR3nt: TGTGCCAGCAGTAAGACAGCCTCCTACGAGCAGTACTTC